Detailed here is one T cell receptor beta chain. The record originates from a study of control samples from healthy donors and cancer patients. The assay was immunoSEQ multiplex PCR, and TCRdb's table has in-frame clones only and misses some. The sample shows around 90,000 clones, about 85% of them seen only once. This CDR3 comprises 16 residues. With V trimmed by 5 bases and J by 4 bases, 9 bases remained unmatched. Germline V CDR1 and CDR2: MNHEY, SMNVEV (reference sequence). Material: blood. The TCR comes from a man aged 25-45 years in good health. This chain connects TRBV27 to TRBJ2-1; 9 nucleotides line up with TRBD2. CDR3 loop: CASSLLAGRAYNEQFF. DNA of the CDR3: TGTGCCAGCAGTCTCCTAGCGGGGCGAGCGTACAATGAGCAGTTCTTC.